The 7 T cell receptor beta chains reported below all come from one sample, sequenced in a study of T cell repertoires in cytomegalovirus infection. Their antigen targets remain unknown. TCRdb reprocessed the reads with MiXCR, giving one entry per CDR3 protein. The data show 40,000 to 55,000 distinct CDR3 sequences, around 18% seen once. Here the sequenced sample was CD8+ T cells from cultured PBMCs, taken from culture after CMV antigen stimulation. The receptors were sampled from a human donor in good health (CMV status not recorded). Some clones in this sample may be carry-over from other donors' samples.

The chain has TRBV7-3 and TRBJ2-3; 7 bases are shared with TRBD1. From germline, CDR1 is SGHTA and CDR2 FQGTGA. J gave up 3 bases and V 5 bases, and 8 bases lay outside the gene matches. This CDR3 comprises 15 residues. The DNA of the CDR3 is TGTGCCAGCAGCCCGACAGGGCTGTCGACAGATACGCAGTATTTT. Protein: CASSPTGLSTDTQYF.

This clonotype turned up a few times. The chain has TRBV7-9 and TRBJ2-7; D is tentatively TRBD1 or TRBD2 (6 bases each). Germline loops: CDR1 SEHNR, CDR2 FQNEAQ (reference sequence). This CDR3 is built from 15 residues. V shed 5 bases and J shed 1 base, with 15 bases lying between them. The CDR3 DNA reads as TGTGCCAGCAGCGGGGGGCAGTTGTATTCCTACGAGCAGTACTTC. Its protein is CASSGGQLYSYEQYF.

The rearrangement links TRBV7-6 to TRBJ2-2, with D perhaps matching TRBD2 (6 bases). Trimming took 5 bases from V and 1 from J, leaving 14 bases between them. The length of the CDR3 is 16 residues. Per germline, CDR1 SGHVS and CDR2 FNYEAQ. The DNA for the CDR3 is TGTGCCAGCAGCATGGTCCCAGCGGGGAACACCGGGGAGCTGTTTTTT. This encodes CASSMVPAGNTGELFF.

With regard to this clonotype: At one end, the junction sequence differs from germline, possibly due to a read error. The V call is TRBV13, the J call TRBJ2-1, with 13 bases lining up with TRBD2. The germline V gene encodes CDR1 PRHDT and CDR2 FYEKMQ (reference sequence). The CDR3 totals 15 residues. The CDR3 loop reads CASSSGLAGWNERFF. DNA of the CDR3: TGTGCCAGCAGCTCGGGACTAGCGGGATGGAATGAGCGGTTCTTC.

This clonotype was seen only a few times. The chain couples TRBV7-2 to TRBJ1-3; TRBD1 might be the D (5 bases). The CDR3 covers 17 residues. Germline V gene lookup returns CDR1 SGHTA and CDR2 FQGNSA. V was pared by 5 bases and J by 7 bases, with 24 bases between. CDR3 nucleotides: TGTGCCAGCAGCCCCCGGGCAGGGTCTATTATCGAGAACACCATATATTTT. Translating it yields CASSPRAGSIIENTIYF.

Ten or more counts support this clonotype. The V and J genes are TRBV7-9 and TRBJ2-7, with no clear D. The CDR3 is made up of 13 amino acids. Germline V CDR1 and CDR2: SEHNR, FQNEAQ (reference sequence). V was cut by 5 bases and J by 2 bases, with 10 bases left in between. The DNA for the CDR3 is TGTGCCAGCAGCCCCCCGGTTGCCTACGAGCAGTACTTC. This translates into CASSPPVAYEQYF. Filled out from reference TRBV7-9 and TRBJ2-7, the complete variable domain reads DTGVSQNPRHKITKRGQNVTFRCDPISEHNRLYWYRQTLGQGPEFLTYFQNEAQLEKSRLLSDRFSAERPKGSFSTLEIQRTEQGDSAMYLCASSPPVAYEQYFGPGTRLTVT.

This clonotype is a singleton in its sample. A junction end diverges from the germline sequence, so it may reflect a read error. The chain employs TRBV7-6 and TRBJ2-5, with TRBD2 identical over 7 bases. CDR1 is SGHVS, CDR2 FNYEAQ, per germline. The CDR3 loop spans 16 amino acids. This CDR3 reads CASSLEASGNQGTQYF. DNA of the CDR3: TGTGCCAGCAGCTTAGAGGCTAGCGGAAACCAAGGGACCCAGTACTTC.